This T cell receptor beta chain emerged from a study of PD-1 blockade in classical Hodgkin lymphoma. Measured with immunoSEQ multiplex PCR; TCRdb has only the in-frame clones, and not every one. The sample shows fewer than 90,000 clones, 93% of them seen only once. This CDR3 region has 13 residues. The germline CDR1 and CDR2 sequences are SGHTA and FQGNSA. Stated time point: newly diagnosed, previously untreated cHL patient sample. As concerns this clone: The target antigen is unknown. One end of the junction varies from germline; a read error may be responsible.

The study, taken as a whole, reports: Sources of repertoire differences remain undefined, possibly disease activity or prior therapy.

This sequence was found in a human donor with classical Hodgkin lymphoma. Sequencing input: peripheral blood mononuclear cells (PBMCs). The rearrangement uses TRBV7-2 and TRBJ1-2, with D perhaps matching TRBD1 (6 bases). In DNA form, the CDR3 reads TGTGCCAGCAGCAGGGGGTCCAACTCTGGCTACACCTTC. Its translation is CASSRGSNSGYTF.